Below, 16 T cell receptor beta chains from the same sample are listed, as sequenced in a study of immune heterogeneity within non-small cell lung tumors. The TCR beta CDR3 region was amplified by multiplex PCR employing 32 V and 13 J primers. From the multiplex PCR reads, TCRdb called clonotypes with MiXCR, one entry per CDR3 protein. Among around 9,700 distinct CDR3 sequences listed, approximately 21% were seen once. Bulk tumor genomic DNA constituted the template, at around 600 ng per sample. Several far-apart biopsies were taken per primary tumor during surgery. Before undergoing curative surgery, patients had newly diagnosed non-small cell lung cancer that was untreated. Sequenced: lung tumor tissue. Receptors originate from a man in his 60s with non-small cell lung cancer.

This clonotype has a handful of counts. The J gene is TRBJ2-1, the V gene TRBV20-1; D remains unclear. Germline V gene lookup returns CDR1 DFQATT and CDR2 SNEGSKA (reference sequence). The CDR3 has 15 amino acids. The germline V and J ends were trimmed by 0 bases and 4 bases, with 13 bases remaining between them. As DNA, the CDR3 is TGCAGTGCTAGAGATCCCACAGTTAATTACAATGAGCAGTTCTTC. Protein product: CSARDPTVNYNEQFF.

By share of the sample, this clonotype is medium-sized (0.01 to 0.1%). The V call is TRBV7-3, the J call TRBJ2-1, with TRBD1 identical over 7 bases. The germline gives CDR1 SGHTA, CDR2 FQGTGA. After removal of 2 bases from V and 4 bases from J, the junction contained 8 bases not matched to a gene. The CDR3 is 16 amino acids. CDR3 nucleotide sequence: TGTGCCAGCAGCTTACAGGGGGACAACGTATACAATGAGCAGTTCTTC. It encodes CASSLQGDNVYNEQFF.

As concerns this clonotype: Without the conserved terminal phenylalanine or tryptophan, this CDR3 likely stems from a read error. It is unclear where the CDR3 begins or ends on the DNA, so no DNA is shown, and the CDR3 is as TCRdb lists it. The chain joins TRBV2 to TRBJ2-3; TRBD2 is the table's D call and was not checked against the DNA. The germline CDR1 and CDR2 sequences are SNHLY and FYNNEI. Counting both end residues, the CDR3 totals 13 amino acids. The CDR3 is CASSVSEPLHFGP.

A remark on this clonotype: A much larger clone lies a single base off, so this may be a read error. V is TRBV20-1 and J is TRBJ2-3; D not resolved. The CDR3 covers 12 residues. Per the germline V gene, CDR1 is DFQATT and CDR2 is SNEGSKA (reference sequence). V lost 5 bases, J lost 4 bases, and 10 bases lay in between. CDR3 protein: CSAAAAADTQYF. CDR3 nucleotides: TGCAGTGCTGCGGCAGCCGCAGATACGCAGTATTTT.

V usage is TRBV11-2 and J usage is TRBJ2-5; 10 positions match TRBD1. The CDR3 is made up of 15 amino acids. Germline trimming cut 5 bases from V and 5 bases from J; bases unmatched to any gene: 8. Germline V gives CDR1 SGHAT, CDR2 FQNNGV. The CDR3: CASSPGTGVVETQYF. CDR3 coding DNA: TGTGCCAGCAGCCCCGGGACAGGGGTTGTCGAGACCCAGTACTTC.

A few counts support this clonotype. The chain is built from TRBV18 and TRBJ2-1; D gene unclear. The CDR3 totals 15 residues. Germline V gives CDR1 KGHSH, CDR2 LQKENI. The V and J ends lost 3 bases and 0 bases respectively, with 9 bases between them. The CDR3 coding sequence is TGTGCCAGCTCACCTAGGTCAAGCTCCTACAATGAGCAGTTCTTC. Translated: CASSPRSSSYNEQFF.

This clonotype is labeled medium-sized. This chain connects TRBV19 to TRBJ2-7; 12 positions match TRBD2. With 5 bases clipped from V and 4 bases from J, the junction kept 12 bases outside the gene matches. This CDR3 region has 17 residues. Looked up from germline, CDR1 is LNHDA and CDR2 is SQIVND (reference sequence). The CDR3 DNA reads as TGTGCCAGTAGTGTCGATTGGTCTAGCGGGAGGGCTTACGAGCAGTACTTC. Its protein is CASSVDWSSGRAYEQYF.

The sample holds many counts of this clonotype. Here the CDR3 DNA reads TGTGCCAGCAGACTAAGTGACAGCACCACTGAAGCTTTCTTT. As protein: CASRLSDSTTEAFF. The J gene is TRBJ1-1, the V gene TRBV12-3 or TRBV12-4; TRBD1 might be the D (5 bases). CDR3 length equals 14 residues. Deletions cut 6 bases from V and 4 bases from J, with 15 bases between.

The DNA of the CDR3 is TGTGCCAGCAGCCCAACAGGGTCCTTCACAGATACGCAGTATTTT. Amino acid sequence: CASSPTGSFTDTQYF. This chain joins TRBV7-3 and TRBJ2-3; D is possibly TRBD1 (6 bases). The CDR3 sequence is 15 residues long. CDR1 and CDR2 from the germline V gene are SGHTA and FQGTGA. The germline V and J ends were trimmed by 5 bases and 2 bases, with 14 bases remaining between them. Drawing the rest from reference TRBV7-3 and TRBJ2-3, the complete variable domain is GAGVSQTPSNKVTEKGKYVELRCDPISGHTALYWYRQSLGQGPEFLIYFQGTGAADDSGLPNDRFFAVRPEGSVSTLKIQRTERGDSAVYLCASSPTGSFTDTQYFGPGTRLTVL.

In its sample, this clonotype was seen a few times. A single base separates this from a much larger clone, so it may be a read error. The V gene is TRBV11-2, the J gene TRBJ2-2, with TRBD2 matching 7 bases. V dropped 5 bases and J dropped 1; count of bases not matched to a gene: 4. This CDR3 comprises 15 residues. The germline gives CDR1 SGHAT, CDR2 FQNNGV. Here the CDR3 DNA reads TGTGCCAGCAGCACCCGGGGGGAGAACACCGGGGAGCTGTTTTTT. Its protein product is CASSTRGENTGELFF.

By share of the sample, this clonotype is medium-sized (0.01 to 0.1%). The gene calls are TRBV20-1 and TRBJ1-4; perhaps TRBD1 as D (5 bases). The V end was cut by 0 bases, the J end by 7 bases, with 12 bases between. This CDR3 is built from 14 residues. Germline CDR1 and CDR2: DFQATT and SNEGSKA (reference sequence). This CDR3 reads CSARDVLGAEKLFF. The CDR3 DNA sequence: TGCAGTGCTAGAGATGTTTTAGGGGCTGAAAAACTGTTTTTT.

The chain has TRBV6-4 and TRBJ2-3; D ambiguous. This CDR3 comprises 15 residues. V was cut by 9 bases and J by 2 bases, with 18 bases left in between. Germline-derived CDR1 and CDR2 are MRHNA and SNTAGT. The CDR3, as DNA: TGTGCCAGTCTAAGCATGGACCCTCTCACAGATACGCAGTATTTT. The encoded protein is CASLSMDPLTDTQYF.

By its share, this clonotype is medium-sized (0.01 to 0.1%). The chain joins TRBV11-3 to TRBJ2-7; the match to TRBD1 covers 12 bases. From germline, CDR1 is SGHNT and CDR2 YENEEA. The CDR3 is 17 amino acids. V trimming: 5 bases; J trimming: 3 bases; junction bases outside the gene matches: 11. CDR3 loop: CASSPTAGTGGLYEQYF. The CDR3 DNA reads as TGTGCCAGCAGCCCAACCGCCGGGACAGGGGGCCTCTACGAGCAGTACTTC.

This clonotype was picked up a small number of times. This CDR3 is CASSLGDTYTEAFF. CDR3 DNA sequence: TGCGCCAGCAGCTTAGGGGACACTTACACTGAAGCTTTCTTT. This chain links TRBV5-1 with TRBJ1-1; tentative D call: TRBD1 (6 bases). This CDR3 spans 14 amino acids. CDR1 is SGHRS, CDR2 YFSETQ, per germline. The V gene lost 2 bases and the J gene lost 3 bases, with 11 bases spanning the gap. The variable domain in full, completed from reference TRBV5-1 and TRBJ1-1, reads KAGVTQTPRYLIKTRGQQVTLSCSPISGHRSVSWYQQTPGQGLQFLFEYFSETQRNKGNFPGRFSGRQFSNSRSEMNVSTLELGDSALYLCASSLGDTYTEAFFGQGTRLTVV.

This chain connects TRBV20-1 to TRBJ2-5, with a tentative D call TRBD2 (5 bases). Germline V CDR1 and CDR2: DFQATT, SNEGSKA (reference sequence). The CDR3 has 10 residues. The V and J ends lost 7 bases and 5 bases respectively, with 8 bases between them. CDR3 nucleotides: TGCAGTGACCGAGGGGAGACCCAGTACTTC. Its translation is CSDRGETQYF.

The chain is built from TRBV20-1 and TRBJ2-3, with 9 bases identical to TRBD2. V gave up 5 bases and J gave up 2 bases; unmatched junction bases: 5. The CDR3 contains 14 residues. From germline, CDR1 is DFQATT and CDR2 SNEGSKA (reference sequence). The CDR3: CSAPLAGVTDTQYF. CDR3 nucleotides: TGCAGTGCTCCGTTAGCGGGGGTCACAGATACGCAGTATTTT.